This T cell receptor (beta chain) was captured by sequencing in a study of early T cells in non-severe SARS-CoV-2 infection. For the study at large: Sequencing of bulk RNA from unsorted whole blood was done, without chain pairing.

V was clipped by 6 bases and J by 5 bases; unmatched bases: 8. The CDR3 is 14 residues long. Per germline, CDR1 DFQATT and CDR2 SNEGSKA (reference sequence). Unique molecular identifiers (one per individual cDNA molecule) were attached. TCRdb reanalysed the 5' RACE reads using MiXCR and keeps one entry per CDR3 protein. The table records about 69,000 distinct CDR3 sequences, 9.5% to 12% of them present only once. Study-wide results and caveats: There was a bias toward anti-spike CD8 responses in VDJdb matching, which missed private and CD4 specificities.

In regard to this clonotype: Its antigen is undetermined.

The V and J genes are TRBV20-1 and TRBJ2-1; 9 positions agree with TRBD2. The material sequenced was whole blood, taken at baseline. The sequence was collected from an adult who was a healthcare worker with PCR-confirmed SARS-CoV-2 infection or an uninfected control (not recorded which). The CDR3 coding sequence is TGCAGTGCACCGGGACTAGCCTATCACAATGAGCAGTTCTTC. Residues: CSAPGLAYHNEQFF.